This TCR beta chain was found in a study of cytomegalovirus exposure and HLA in healthy donors. Only in-frame clones appear in the TCRdb table, and some are missing; sequencing was by immunoSEQ multiplex PCR. The data show 180,000 or so clones, with more than 75% seen just once and roughly 1.5% held by the top ten. CDR3 length: 16 residues. V was pared by 7 bases and J by 0 bases, with 6 bases of the junction left unmatched. CDR1 and CDR2 from the germline V gene are SNHLY and FYNNEI. This clone was seen only a few times. The V gene is TRBV2, the J gene TRBJ2-2; 9 bases align to TRBD1. Sequenced: PBMCs. The TCR sequence derives from a woman younger than 45 in good health and CMV-seronegative. The CDR3: CASTSRQGANTGELFF. CDR3 in DNA: TGTGCCAGCACCTCTCGACAGGGGGCGAACACCGGGGAGCTGTTTTTT.